The 20 T cell receptor beta chains below all came from one sample that was sequenced in a study of T-cell reconstitution after alpha-beta-depleted transplantation in children. A library of TCRbeta sequences, prepared with unique molecular identifiers, was generated. TCRdb fed the PCR reads into MiXCR, producing one record per CDR3 protein. The data hold 700,000 to 850,000 distinct CDR3 sequences, with under 20% observed a single time. This sample comprised PBMCs, mostly from graft donor cells, obtained 360 days after TCRalphabeta/CD19-depleted stem cell transplant. These receptors originate from a male patient between 5 and 17 years old who had a stem cell transplant for acute lymphoblastic leukemia, so the T cells may come from the graft donor.

This sequence joins TRBV24-1 and TRBJ2-1; 11 nucleotides line up with TRBD1. Germline trimming cut 4 bases from V and 7 bases from J; bases unmatched to any gene: 20. This CDR3 comprises 20 residues. Germline CDR1 reads KGHDR; CDR2 reads SFDVKD. The CDR3 is CATSDRYRDRGVRRENEQFF. CDR3 nucleotides: TGTGCCACCAGTGACCGATACCGGGACAGGGGGGTTCGAAGGGAAAATGAGCAGTTCTTC.

At least ten counts were recorded for this clonotype. The genes are TRBV4-1 and TRBJ2-1, with TRBD2 identical over 7 bases. Germline trimming cut 1 base from V and 7 bases from J; bases unmatched to any gene: 10. The germline V gene has CDR1 MGHRA and CDR2 YSYEKL. CDR3 size: 16 residues. The CDR3 sequence: CASSQGEREFDNEQFF. The CDR3 DNA reads as TGCGCCAGCAGCCAAGGCGAGCGGGAATTTGATAATGAGCAGTTCTTC.

This clonotype has just a few counts. The chain employs TRBV5-1 and TRBJ2-1, with 7 bases fitting TRBD2. V was clipped by 7 bases and J by 10 bases; unmatched bases: 11. The CDR3 spans 13 residues. CDR1 is SGHRS and CDR2 is YFSETQ in the germline V gene. In nucleotides, the CDR3 is TGCGCCAGCGGACTAGAGGTATTCGTGGAGCAGTTCTTC. As protein: CASGLEVFVEQFF.

The CDR3 sequence is CATSDPKGWDEQFF. The CDR3, as DNA: TGTGCCACCAGTGATCCCAAGGGGTGGGATGAGCAGTTCTTC. This chain links TRBV24-1 with TRBJ2-1, with D possibly matching TRBD1 (5 bases). CDR1 KGHDR and CDR2 SFDVKD come from the germline V gene. The CDR3 contains 14 residues. Trimming pared 3 bases from V and 8 bases from J, leaving 13 bases between.

The rearrangement links TRBV4-1 to TRBJ2-5; 10 nucleotides match TRBD2. The CDR3 covers 15 residues. Germline V lookup: CDR1 MGHRA, CDR2 YSYEKL. V trimming: 6 bases; J trimming: 2 bases; junction bases outside the gene matches: 6. The CDR3 nucleotides are TGCGCCAGCAGGGGACTAGCGAAGGGGCAAGAGACCCAGTACTTC. Its translation is CASRGLAKGQETQYF.

The chain has TRBV29-1 and TRBJ2-7, with unresolved D. Germline V CDR1 and CDR2: SQVTM, ANQGSEA. CDR3 size: 13 residues. V was pared by 5 bases and J by 0 bases, with 11 bases between. The DNA for the CDR3 is TGCAGCGTTCGCAGGTCGAGCTCCTACGAGCAGTACTTC. This encodes CSVRRSSSYEQYF.

V gene TRBV6-1 combines with J gene TRBJ1-6, with D possibly being TRBD1 (6 bases). CDR3 length: 14 amino acids. V was cut by 6 bases and J by 9 bases, with 15 bases left in between. CDR1 MNHNS and CDR2 SASEGT come from the germline V gene. The CDR3 loop is CASRPTGWGSPLHF. The CDR3 nucleotides read TGTGCCAGCAGGCCCACAGGGTGGGGTTCACCCCTCCACTTT.

The rearrangement joins TRBV4-2 to TRBJ2-5, with 8 bases identical to TRBD1. V was clipped by 4 bases and J by 5 bases; unmatched bases: 9. CDR1 and CDR2 from the germline V gene are LGHNA and YNFKEQ. This CDR3 spans 15 amino acids. This CDR3 reads CASSRLGQGGETQYF. The CDR3, as DNA: TGTGCCAGCAGCCGCTTAGGACAGGGTGGGGAGACCCAGTACTTC.

This clonotype was picked up a small number of times. This chain joins TRBV7-6 and TRBJ2-1, with TRBD2 as a possible D gene (6 bases). The CDR3 runs 14 residues. Looked up from germline, CDR1 is SGHVS and CDR2 is FNYEAQ. Deletions cut 0 bases from V and 6 bases from J, with 9 bases between. CDR3 nucleotide sequence: TGTGCCAGCAGCTTAGCGTACGGGGGCAATGAGCAGTTCTTC. Its protein is CASSLAYGGNEQFF.

Points on this clonotype: This may come from a read error, since a much larger clone is one base off. This rearrangement joins TRBV5-5 to TRBJ1-1; tentative D call: TRBD1 (5 bases). The length of the CDR3 is 13 residues. Germline CDR1 SGHKS, CDR2 YYEKEE (reference sequence). V lost 1 base to trimming and J lost 3 bases, with 7 bases between them. CDR3 in amino acids: CASSLSGHTEAFF. The CDR3, as DNA: TGTGCCAGCAGCTTGTCGGGGCACACTGAAGCTTTCTTT.

The rearrangement links TRBV5-1 to TRBJ2-5, with 7 bases that match TRBD1. The junction had 5 bases not matched to a gene; V was cut back by 4 bases and J by 5 bases. In germline, CDR1 is SGHRS, CDR2 YFSETQ. There are 13 residues in the CDR3. For the CDR3, the DNA is TGCGCCAGCAGCCCGGGACAGTGGGAGACCCAGTACTTC. Its translation is CASSPGQWETQYF. Filled out from reference TRBV5-1 and TRBJ2-5, the complete variable domain reads KAGVTQTPRYLIKTRGQQVTLSCSPISGHRSVSWYQQTPGQGLQFLFEYFSETQRNKGNFPGRFSGRQFSNSRSEMNVSTLELGDSALYLCASSPGQWETQYFGPGTRLLVL.

This chain uses TRBV4-1 with TRBJ2-7; D may match TRBD1 or TRBD2 (5 bases each). Germline CDR1 is MGHRA and CDR2 is YSYEKL. V was trimmed by 3 bases and J by 5 bases, leaving 20 bases between them. The CDR3 contains 16 residues. The CDR3, as DNA: TGCGCCAGCAGCCATACCGGGACCCCGATCTTGAACGAGCAGTACTTC. It yields the protein CASSHTGTPILNEQYF.

V usage is TRBV18 and J usage is TRBJ2-3; no reliable D call. CDR1 is KGHSH and CDR2 is LQKENI in the germline V gene. V dropped 6 bases and J dropped 2 bases, with 18 bases sitting between them. The CDR3 runs to 16 residues. The CDR3 region has the DNA TGTGCCAGCTCCCACCCAACGCCTGGCTTCACAGATACGCAGTATTTT. It codes for CASSHPTPGFTDTQYF.

This clonotype was observed a few times. CDR3: CAISDPASGRTDTQYF. CDR3 in DNA: TGTGCCATCAGTGACCCGGCTTCCGGACGCACAGATACGCAGTATTTT. This chain links TRBV10-3 with TRBJ2-3, with unresolved D. The germline CDR1 and CDR2 sequences are ENHRY and SYGVKD. With 3 bases removed from V and 1 base from J, the gap between germline ends came to 14 bases. This CDR3 region has 16 residues.

The chain recombines TRBV9 with TRBJ2-1; 15 bases line up with TRBD2. Germline loops: CDR1 SGDLS, CDR2 YYNGEE. The CDR3 totals 17 residues. Trimming took 2 bases from V and 5 from J; bases not matched to a gene: 5. The CDR3 reads CASSVLRTSGRDNEQFF. CDR3 nucleotide sequence: TGTGCCAGCAGCGTCCTCAGGACTAGCGGGAGGGACAATGAGCAGTTCTTC.

This clonotype occurred a few times. CDR3 nucleotide sequence: TGTGCCAGCAGTCGCCGGAACACTGAAGCTTTCTTT. Translating it yields CASSRRNTEAFF. The rearrangement uses TRBV6-2 or TRBV6-3 and TRBJ1-1, with D hard to call. Germline V lookup: CDR1 MNHEY, CDR2 SVGEGT. V gave up 5 bases and J gave up 1 base, with 5 bases separating them. This CDR3 spans 12 amino acids.

The V gene is TRBV4-2, the J gene TRBJ2-1; 9 bases fit TRBD1. V was pared by 8 bases and J by 12 bases, with 14 bases of the junction left unmatched. Germline V gene data show CDR1 as LGHNA and CDR2 as YNFKEQ. The CDR3 is made up of 14 amino acids. The CDR3 DNA sequence: TGTGCCAGCGGCCCCGGGACAGGGACGATGGGGCAGTTCTTC. Its protein product is CASGPGTGTMGQFF.

The V gene is TRBV14, the J gene TRBJ2-3; D is perhaps TRBD1 (5 bases). The V end lost 4 bases, the J end lost 2 bases, and 10 bases lay between the germline ends. From germline, CDR1 is SGHDN and CDR2 FVKESK. The CDR3 is 14 residues long. The CDR3 sequence is CASSPRQFTDTQYF. CDR3 DNA: TGTGCCAGCAGCCCGAGACAGTTCACAGATACGCAGTATTTT.

The sample holds a few counts of this clonotype. V gene TRBV24-1 combines with J gene TRBJ2-2; D is possibly TRBD1 or TRBD2 (6 bases each). Trimming stripped 7 bases from V and 6 bases from J, with 20 bases between. The CDR3 runs to 16 residues. The germline V gene has CDR1 KGHDR and CDR2 SFDVKD. CDR3 loop: CATRRGHTLAAGELFF. CDR3 sequence (DNA): TGTGCCACCAGGAGGGGACACACACTAGCTGCCGGGGAGCTGTTTTTT.

V usage is TRBV15 and J usage is TRBJ2-2; a weak D match, TRBD2 (6 bases). Trimming shortened V by 0 bases and J by 7 bases, and 15 bases separated the two germline ends. Germline values: CDR1 LNHNV, CDR2 YYDKDF (reference sequence). There are 16 residues in the CDR3. Written as DNA, the CDR3 is TGTGCCACCAGCAGAGAAGCCGGGACTCTCCACGGGGAGCTGTTTTTT. It is translated as CATSREAGTLHGELFF.